This T cell receptor (beta chain) was documented in a study of blood T cell repertoires in COVID-19. On the study more broadly: From T cells, B-cell-depleted T cells, or PBMCs came the material, which was cDNA or gDNA.

This clone was detected only once. Participants were aged about 18 to 90 years, lived in 25 or so US areas, and enrolled virtually. Trimming pared 7 bases from V and 6 bases from J, leaving 10 bases between. From germline, CDR1 is MDHEN and CDR2 SYDVKM. The CDR3 consists of 11 residues. Authors' data handling: Amplifying reference gene primers gave estimates of nucleated cell counts. The repertoire was sequenced with immunoSEQ multiplex PCR; TCRdb's copy has only in-frame clones and lacks some. V and J calls and clone size are copied from that table; D and trimming were computed from the DNA. The sample has around 200,000 clones, roughly 87% seen once.

The sample consisted of PBMCs or T cells enriched from blood (not recorded which). The V call is TRBV28, the J call TRBJ2-7, with D maybe TRBD2 (7 bases). The source of this sequence is a young man with acute COVID-19. In DNA, the CDR3 is TGTGCCAGCACCCGGGGGGCCGAGCAGTACTTC. Its protein is CASTRGAEQYF.